This T cell receptor beta chain derives from a study of tumor-infiltrating lymphocytes in primary liver carcinoma. Each 20-30 mg portion of unsorted bulk tissue served as the source for co-extraction of RNA and DNA. Surgeons resected the patients' primary liver carcinomas. A constant-region primer served to make TCR beta cDNA from roughly 460 ng total RNA. Three nested multiplex PCR rounds, a slightly modified ARM-PCR, produced the libraries for TCR beta. The study ran its first two PCR rounds for around 10 cycles each, using TRBV1-TRBV30 forward primers and a C-beta reverse primer. TCRdb reanalysed the multiplex PCR reads using MiXCR and keeps one entry per CDR3 protein. The sample records more than 100,000 distinct CDR3 sequences, around two thirds being singletons. Details on this clonotype: Its ends do not fully match the called genes, so a read error is possible.

Germline V gene lookup returns CDR1 MNHNS and CDR2 SASEGT. This CDR3 has 17 residues. Sequenced material: tumor-adjacent normal liver tissue. This TCR came from a woman aged 55 to 70 with primary liver carcinoma and hepatitis B virus infection. The chain carries TRBV6-1 and TRBJ2-2, with 13 bases that match TRBD2. The CDR3 here is CASRRTSGSVETGELFF. The CDR3 DNA is TGTGCCAGTAGGAGGACTAGCGGGAGTGTGGAGACCGGGGAGCTATTTTTT.